The rows below give T cell receptor beta chains drawn from one sample of a study of OX40 agonist ivuxolimab in advanced cancers. Profiling relied on immunoSEQ multiplex PCR, and the TCRdb table lists in-frame clones only, not all of them. The sample holds more than 95,000 clones, approximately 90% seen once. This specimen was CD4+ or CD8+ T cells sorted from blood, taken in a trial of the OX40 agonist ivuxolimab. Receptors were obtained from an adult with an advanced solid tumor such as melanoma, head and neck, liver or kidney cancer. CDR3s include the opening cysteine and the closing phenylalanine or tryptophan. The D gene is left open where the match is weak. Only some rows state a clone size, as once, few, many or a class for expanded clones.

v_gene: TRBV7-9
abundance: NA
d_gene: NA
j_gene: TRBJ2-2
CDR3aa: CASNTHRANTGELFF
CDR3nt: TGTGCCAGCAACACGCACAGAGCGAACACCGGGGAGCTGTTTTTT

v_gene: TRBV5-8
abundance: NA
d_gene: TRBD1
j_gene: TRBJ1-1
CDR3aa: CASSLGQGRNTEAFF
CDR3nt: TGTGCCAGCAGCTTGGGACAGGGGCGGAACACTGAAGCTTTCTTT

v_gene: TRBV10-2
abundance: NA
d_gene: NA
j_gene: TRBJ2-5
CDR3aa: CASMGGTGRPQYF
CDR3nt: TGCGCCAGCATGGGAGGCACGGGGAGGCCCCAGTACTTC

v_gene: TRBV7-9
abundance: NA
d_gene: NA
j_gene: TRBJ1-6
CDR3aa: CASSLEVNSPLHF
CDR3nt: TGTGCCAGCAGCTTAGAGGTTAATTCACCCCTCCACTTT

v_gene: TRBV7-8
abundance: NA
d_gene: TRBD1
j_gene: TRBJ2-3
CDR3aa: CASTPAPGQGTDTQYF
CDR3nt: TGTGCCAGCACGCCAGCACCGGGACAGGGCACAGATACGCAGTATTTT

v_gene: TRBV6-1
abundance: NA
d_gene: NA
j_gene: TRBJ2-5
CDR3aa: CASSEAGGQFQETQYF
CDR3nt: TGTGCCAGCAGTGAAGCGGGGGGGCAGTTTCAAGAGACCCAGTACTTC

v_gene: TRBV2
abundance: NA
d_gene: NA
j_gene: TRBJ2-5
CDR3aa: CASTIKETQYF
CDR3nt: TGTGCCAGCACGATCAAAGAGACCCAGTACTTC

v_gene: TRBV7-9
abundance: NA
d_gene: NA
j_gene: TRBJ2-1
CDR3aa: CASSQAGGSYNEQFF
CDR3nt: TGTGCCAGCAGCCAGGCAGGTGGGTCCTACAATGAGCAGTTCTTC

v_gene: TRBV11-2
abundance: once
d_gene: TRBD1
j_gene: TRBJ2-1
CDR3aa: CASSPNRGPNNEQFF
CDR3nt: TGTGCCAGCAGCCCAAACAGGGGGCCTAACAATGAGCAGTTCTTC

v_gene: TRBV7-2
abundance: NA
d_gene: NA
j_gene: TRBJ2-2
CDR3aa: CASSFTRGSSTGELFF
CDR3nt: TGTGCCAGCAGCTTCACTAGAGGCTCATCCACCGGGGAGCTGTTTTTT

v_gene: TRBV7-6
abundance: NA
d_gene: NA
j_gene: TRBJ2-3
CDR3aa: CASSSGLFETDTQYF
CDR3nt: TGTGCCAGCAGCTCGGGGCTTTTCGAGACAGATACGCAGTATTTT

v_gene: TRBV7-2
abundance: NA
d_gene: NA
j_gene: TRBJ2-2
CDR3aa: CASSLAGAGNTGELFF
CDR3nt: TGTGCCAGCAGCTTAGCGGGGGCAGGGAACACCGGGGAGCTGTTTTTT

v_gene: TRBV6-6
abundance: NA
d_gene: NA
j_gene: TRBJ1-4
CDR3aa: CASRRGSEKLFF
CDR3nt: TGTGCCAGCAGACGGGGGAGTGAAAAACTGTTTTTT

v_gene: TRBV28
abundance: NA
d_gene: NA
j_gene: TRBJ2-1
CDR3aa: CASSPSTRNEQFF
CDR3nt: TGTGCCAGCAGTCCTTCTACTCGGAATGAGCAGTTCTTC

v_gene: TRBV30
abundance: NA
d_gene: NA
j_gene: TRBJ2-3
CDR3aa: CAWRVQQGGLTDTQYF
CDR3nt: TGTGCCTGGAGGGTCCAGCAGGGGGGCCTCACAGATACGCAGTATTTT

v_gene: TRBV7-2
abundance: NA
d_gene: NA
j_gene: TRBJ2-5
CDR3aa: CASSQYMETQYF
CDR3nt: TGTGCCAGCAGTCAATACATGGAGACCCAGTACTTC

v_gene: TRBV12-2
abundance: NA
d_gene: NA
j_gene: TRBJ2-3
CDR3aa: CASRLAWGRISTDTQYF
CDR3nt: TGTGCAAGTCGCTTAGCATGGGGCAGAATTAGCACAGATACGCAGTATTTT

v_gene: TRBV5-1
abundance: NA
d_gene: TRBD1
j_gene: TRBJ1-1
CDR3aa: CASSHPGQGSAFF
CDR3nt: TGCGCCAGCAGCCACCCCGGACAGGGTTCAGCTTTCTTT

v_gene: TRBV10-1
abundance: NA
d_gene: TRBD2
j_gene: TRBJ2-3
CDR3aa: CASTSGEADTQYF
CDR3nt: TGCGCCAGCACTAGCGGGGAGGCAGATACGCAGTATTTT

v_gene: TRBV18
abundance: NA
d_gene: NA
j_gene: TRBJ1-4
CDR3aa: CASSPPAGQGEKLFF
CDR3nt: TGTGCCAGCTCACCACCTGCGGGGCAGGGCGAAAAACTGTTTTTT